A single sample gave rise to the 24 T cell receptor beta chains below, sequenced in a study of PD-L1 blockade in urothelial cancer. Time point here: peripheral blood 6 weeks after treatment start. The assay was immunoSEQ multiplex PCR, and TCRdb's table has in-frame clones only and misses some. Counted here are 72,000 or so clones, almost 90% occurring once; the ten biggest clones make up approximately 10%. The material was PBMCs, obtained around atezolizumab (anti-PD-L1) treatment. The source of these receptors is a man in his fifties or sixties with urothelial cancer.

J is TRBJ2-1 and V is TRBV19, with 10 bases aligning to TRBD2. V lost 10 bases and J lost 0; bases outside the gene matches: 15. Germline V gene lookup returns CDR1 LNHDA and CDR2 SQIVND (reference sequence). The CDR3 length is 18 residues. The CDR3 DNA sequence: TGTGCCACCAGCAGTCTAGCGGGGGCCAGGAGCTCCTACAATGAGCAGTTCTTC. Translation: CATSSLAGARSSYNEQFF.

V usage is TRBV5-4 and J usage is TRBJ1-1; D gene ambiguous. Germline CDR1 and CDR2: SGHNT and YYREEE (reference sequence). Between the trimmed V and J ends, which lost 6 bases and 4 bases, there was a span of 10 bases. This CDR3 spans 12 amino acids. CDR3 protein: CASMRESTEAFF. DNA of the CDR3: TGTGCCAGCATGCGGGAGAGCACTGAAGCTTTCTTT.

This clone is a singleton in its sample. The rearrangement joins TRBV9 to TRBJ2-7, with 10 bases fitting TRBD1. Germline values: CDR1 SGDLS, CDR2 YYNGEE. This CDR3 is 13 amino acids long. The V and J ends lost 4 bases and 4 bases, in that order; junction bases with no gene match: 2. The CDR3 DNA follows: TGTGCCAGCAGCCGACAGGGGGCTTACGAGCAGTACTTC. Protein: CASSRQGAYEQYF.

Worth noting for this clone: A junction boundary mismatches the germline segment, possibly from a read error. The genes are TRBV7-9 and TRBJ2-3; TRBD2 might be the D (7 bases). Germline values: CDR1 SEHNR, CDR2 FQNEAQ (reference sequence). The CDR3 spans 15 residues. The CDR3 bases are TGTGCCAGCAGCTTATGGCGGGGGCGCACCGATACGCAGTATTTT. Translating gives CASSLWRGRTDTQYF.

The chain employs TRBV11-2 and TRBJ1-2; TRBD1 aligns across 8 bases. The V and J ends lost 5 bases and 4 bases, in that order; junction bases with no gene match: 3. CDR1 SGHAT and CDR2 FQNNGV come from the germline V gene. The CDR3 is 13 amino acids. CDR3 region: CASSKQGGYGYTF. The CDR3 bases are TGTGCCAGCAGCAAACAGGGGGGCTATGGCTACACCTTC.

The J gene is TRBJ2-5, the V gene TRBV9; TRBD1 matches 8 bases. Germline V gene sequence: CDR1 SGDLS, CDR2 YYNGEE. The ends lost 2 bases at V and 3 bases at J; junction bases unmatched: 6. The CDR3 is 15 residues long. The CDR3 nucleotides read TGTGCCAGCAGCGTCGGGACAGGCTCAGAAGAGACCCAGTACTTC. It specifies CASSVGTGSEETQYF.

Here the CDR3 reads CASSSLRDKGPLHF. DNA for the CDR3: TGTGCCAGCAGTTCCCTCCGGGACAAGGGACCCCTCCACTTT. V is TRBV6-5 and J is TRBJ1-6; the D gene is possibly TRBD1 (6 bases). V gave up 4 bases and J gave up 12 bases, with 16 bases separating them. The V gene's germline CDR1 is MNHEY and CDR2 SVGAGI. This CDR3 is 14 amino acids long.

The chain's CDR3 is CASSYSSGELYGYTF. CDR3 coding DNA: TGTGCCAGCAGTTACTCTTCAGGGGAGCTCTATGGCTACACCTTC. The chain recombines TRBV6-5 with TRBJ1-2; a possible D gene is TRBD1 (6 bases). V lost 0 bases to trimming and J lost 4 bases, with 12 bases between them. This CDR3 is built from 15 residues. Germline CDR1 is MNHEY and CDR2 is SVGAGI.

The chain has TRBV5-1 and TRBJ2-3; D is possibly TRBD2 (5 bases). There are 13 residues in the CDR3. V was clipped by 5 bases and J by 6 bases, with 13 bases between them. Looked up from germline, CDR1 is SGHRS and CDR2 is YFSETQ. CDR3 nucleotide sequence: TGCGCCAGCAGGGAGGCAACGGGGGATACGCAGTATTTT. Translation: CASREATGDTQYF.

The V and J genes are TRBV27 and TRBJ2-7; D may be TRBD2 (5 bases). Germline V gene lookup returns CDR1 MNHEY and CDR2 SMNVEV (reference sequence). This CDR3 spans 13 amino acids. V lost 6 bases and J 5 bases, leaving 14 bases between the germline ends. The CDR3 DNA reads TGTGCCAGCAGACTCTGGGGAGTTGACGAGCAGTACTTC. Translation: CASRLWGVDEQYF.

The chain carries TRBV5-1 and TRBJ1-2, with TRBD1 as a possible D gene (6 bases). The V end lost 3 bases, the J end lost 0 bases, and 18 bases lay between the germline ends. CDR3 length: 17 residues. The germline CDR1 and CDR2 sequences are SGHRS and YFSETQ. CDR3 sequence (DNA): TGCGCCAGCAGCTCGCAGGGGCCAAGGACGACTAACTATGGCTACACCTTC. Its translation: CASSSQGPRTTNYGYTF.

This chain links TRBV6-5 with TRBJ1-6; no firm D call. V was pared by 2 bases and J by 7 bases, with 6 bases between. The CDR3 is made up of 13 amino acids. CDR1 is MNHEY and CDR2 is SVGAGI in the germline V gene. The CDR3 DNA is TGTGCCAGCAGTTACGGAGAGAATTCACCCCTCCACTTT. Residues: CASSYGENSPLHF.

The rearrangement joins TRBV2 to TRBJ1-2; 12 nucleotides agree with TRBD1. Germline V lookup: CDR1 SNHLY, CDR2 FYNNEI. The CDR3 loop spans 15 amino acids. Trimming at V came to 6 bases and at J to 4 bases, leaving 6 bases not matched to a gene. CDR3 residues: CASSTGTGGGYGYTF. In nucleotides, the CDR3 is TGTGCCAGCAGCACCGGGACAGGGGGCGGCTATGGCTACACCTTC.

This clone was recorded only once. The chain uses TRBV4-2 and TRBJ1-5, with a possible D match to TRBD1 (5 bases). Trimming left V 0 bases short and J 2 bases short, with 14 bases between. Per germline, CDR1 LGHNA and CDR2 YNFKEQ. This CDR3 is 17 amino acids long. Here the CDR3 DNA reads TGTGCCAGCAGCCAAGATGGGGGGAGATTCGGCAATCAGCCCCAGCATTTT. This encodes CASSQDGGRFGNQPQHF.

The rearrangement links TRBV7-6 to TRBJ1-6; D may be TRBD1 (6 bases). Trimming stripped 1 base from V and 9 bases from J, with 13 bases between. The germline gives CDR1 SGHVS, CDR2 FNYEAQ. The CDR3 runs 15 residues. For the CDR3, the DNA is TGTGCCAGCAGCTTAGAAGTGGAAGGGGGTTCACCCCTCCACTTT. It specifies CASSLEVEGGSPLHF.

The genes are TRBV11-1 and TRBJ1-1; maybe TRBD1 (6 bases). Germline CDR1 and CDR2: SGHAT and FQDESV (reference sequence). This CDR3 has 14 amino acids. V was pared by 6 bases and J by 4 bases, with 15 bases between. DNA of the CDR3: TGTGCCAGCAGATTCAGGGGAGTGGCCACTGAAGCTTTCTTT. Translating it yields CASRFRGVATEAFF.

The chain carries TRBV5-4 and TRBJ2-7; TRBD1 aligns across 7 bases. Trimming took 4 bases from V and 1 from J; bases not matched to a gene: 8. Germline CDR1 and CDR2: SGHNT and YYREEE (reference sequence). CDR3 length: 15 residues. CDR3: CASSPPPGQSYEQYF. CDR3 coding DNA: TGTGCCAGCAGCCCTCCCCCGGGACAGTCCTACGAGCAGTACTTC.

The chain couples TRBV7-9 to TRBJ2-4, with D tentatively TRBD2 (7 bases). The ends were cut back, 5 bases at V and 6 bases at J, with 17 bases in the middle. CDR3 length: 15 amino acids. Germline lookup yields CDR1 SEHNR and CDR2 FQNEAQ (reference sequence). The chain's CDR3 is CASSAPGGQGNIQYF. In DNA, the CDR3 is TGTGCCAGCAGCGCCCCCGGGGGGCAGGGAAACATTCAGTACTTC.

The chain links TRBV7-2 to TRBJ2-7, with D perhaps matching TRBD2 (6 bases). The CDR3 has 14 residues. Germline V gene sequence: CDR1 SGHTA, CDR2 FQGNSA. The germline V and J ends were trimmed by 3 bases and 4 bases, with 13 bases remaining between them. The CDR3 sequence: CASSFGTHVYEQYF. The CDR3 region has the DNA TGTGCCAGCAGCTTCGGGACTCACGTTTACGAGCAGTACTTC.

The chain combines TRBV5-4 with TRBJ2-7; 7 bases are a match to TRBD2. J was trimmed by 5 bases and V by 4 bases; bases with no gene match: 15. The CDR3 contains 16 residues. CDR1 and CDR2 from the germline V gene are SGHNT and YYREEE (reference sequence). The chain's CDR3 is CASSPPGGSGKHEQYF. CDR3 nucleotides: TGTGCCAGCAGCCCGCCGGGAGGAAGTGGGAAGCACGAGCAGTACTTC. Full variable domain (outside the CDR3, taken from reference TRBV5-4 and TRBJ2-7): ETGVTQSPTHLIKTRGQQVTLRCSSQSGHNTVSWYQQALGQGPQFIFQYYREEENGRGNFPPRFSGLQFPNYSSELNVNALELDDSALYLCASSPPGGSGKHEQYFGPGTRLTVT.

The chain links TRBV19 to TRBJ1-5; no firm D call. V was pared by 4 bases and J by 1 base, with 14 bases between. This CDR3 comprises 16 residues. Germline V gives CDR1 LNHDA, CDR2 SQIVND (reference sequence). The CDR3 region has the DNA TGTGCCAGTAGTACATACTCGCGGCTGAGCAATCAGCCCCAGCATTTT. Protein product: CASSTYSRLSNQPQHF.

This clone has just one count. V gene TRBV5-1 combines with J gene TRBJ2-7; 9 nucleotides match TRBD1. Germline V lookup: CDR1 SGHRS, CDR2 YFSETQ. V lost 0 bases and J lost 4; bases outside the gene matches: 8. The CDR3 consists of 16 residues. The CDR3 DNA is TGCGCCAGCAGCTTGGTTCCTCCGGGACAGGGATACGAGCAGTACTTC. This encodes CASSLVPPGQGYEQYF. Complete variable domain (other parts from reference TRBV5-1 and TRBJ2-7): KAGVTQTPRYLIKTRGQQVTLSCSPISGHRSVSWYQQTPGQGLQFLFEYFSETQRNKGNFPGRFSGRQFSNSRSEMNVSTLELGDSALYLCASSLVPPGQGYEQYFGPGTRLTVT.

The V call is TRBV5-6, the J call TRBJ1-5; 8 positions agree with TRBD1. V lost 5 bases and J lost 5; bases outside the gene matches: 9. The CDR3 is 15 residues long. The V gene's germline CDR1 is SGHDT and CDR2 YYEEEE. Here the CDR3 reads CASRKTGADYQPQHF. CDR3 coding DNA: TGTGCCAGCAGGAAGACAGGGGCGGACTATCAGCCCCAGCATTTT.

The chain has TRBV7-6 and TRBJ2-7, with TRBD2 identical over 13 bases. Trimming removed 4 bases from V and 13 bases from J; junction bases left unmatched: 10. In germline, CDR1 is SGHVS, CDR2 FNYEAQ. The CDR3 consists of 14 residues. CDR3: CASSYRLAGGGLYF. The CDR3 nucleotides read TGTGCCAGCAGCTATCGACTAGCGGGGGGCGGCTTATACTTC.